The entry below describes one TCR beta chain. Its antigen is undetermined. The CDR3 loop spans 15 amino acids. Trimming took off 3 bases at V and 2 bases at J, with 14 bases between the two ends. Germline loops: CDR1 MGHDK, CDR2 SYGVNS. This entry belongs to a study of shared clonotypes between healthy human individuals. Study observations and caveats: Among non-shared clonotypes, generation probabilities were lower than among those shared by all four donors. Deeper or shallower sequencing was expected to change how clonotypes are shared among donors. Naive subsets tended to show greater estimated richness than memory subsets.

Original processing methods: Without quality scores, immunoSEQ junctional reads could not be filtered like full-length reads. Produced via immunoSEQ multiplex PCR; TCRdb's table is partial and in-frame only. That table supplies the V and J calls and clone size; D and trimming were determined from the DNA. The sample has 550,000 to 700,000 clones, more than 70% seen once. The genes are TRBV25-1 and TRBJ2-7; D might be TRBD1 (6 bases). Specimen: memory CD4+ T cells sorted from blood. Subset reported: CD45RA-negative fraction. The receptor was isolated from a woman under 40 in good health. The chain's CDR3 is CASSDPGERTYEQYF. Here the CDR3 DNA reads TGTGCCAGCAGTGACCCAGGGGAGAGAACCTACGAGCAGTACTTC.